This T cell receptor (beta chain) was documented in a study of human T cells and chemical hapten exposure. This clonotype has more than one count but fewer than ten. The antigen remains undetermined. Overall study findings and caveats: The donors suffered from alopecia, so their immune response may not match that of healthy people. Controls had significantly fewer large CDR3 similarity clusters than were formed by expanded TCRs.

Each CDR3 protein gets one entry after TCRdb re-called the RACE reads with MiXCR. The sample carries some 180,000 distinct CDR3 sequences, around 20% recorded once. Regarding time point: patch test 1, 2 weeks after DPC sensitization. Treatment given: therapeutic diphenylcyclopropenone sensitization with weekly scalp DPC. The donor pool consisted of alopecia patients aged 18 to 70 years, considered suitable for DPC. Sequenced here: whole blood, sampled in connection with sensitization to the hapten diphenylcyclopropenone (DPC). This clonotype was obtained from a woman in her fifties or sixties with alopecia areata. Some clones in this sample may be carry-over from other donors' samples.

CDR3 in amino acids: CASRSSGEYNEQFF. CDR3 nucleotide sequence: TGTGCCAGCAGATCTAGCGGGGAATACAATGAGCAGTTCTTC. The chain has TRBV12-3 or TRBV12-4 and TRBJ2-1; 9 nucleotides align to TRBD2. V was clipped by 6 bases and J by 4 bases; unmatched bases: 4. The CDR3 has 14 residues.